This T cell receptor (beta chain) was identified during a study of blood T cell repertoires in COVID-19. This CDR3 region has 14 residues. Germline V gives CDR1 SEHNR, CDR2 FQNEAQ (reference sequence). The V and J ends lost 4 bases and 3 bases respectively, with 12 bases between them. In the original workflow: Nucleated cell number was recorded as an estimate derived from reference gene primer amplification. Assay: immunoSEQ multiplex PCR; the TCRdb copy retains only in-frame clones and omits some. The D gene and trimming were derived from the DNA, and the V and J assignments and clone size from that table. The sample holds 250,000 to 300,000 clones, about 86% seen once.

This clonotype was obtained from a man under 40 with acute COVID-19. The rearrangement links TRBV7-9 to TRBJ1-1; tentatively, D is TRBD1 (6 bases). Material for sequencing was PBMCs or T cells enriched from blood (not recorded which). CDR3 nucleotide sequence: TGTGCCAGCAGCTCTAACAGGGTGGACACTGAAGCTTTCTTT. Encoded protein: CASSSNRVDTEAFF.